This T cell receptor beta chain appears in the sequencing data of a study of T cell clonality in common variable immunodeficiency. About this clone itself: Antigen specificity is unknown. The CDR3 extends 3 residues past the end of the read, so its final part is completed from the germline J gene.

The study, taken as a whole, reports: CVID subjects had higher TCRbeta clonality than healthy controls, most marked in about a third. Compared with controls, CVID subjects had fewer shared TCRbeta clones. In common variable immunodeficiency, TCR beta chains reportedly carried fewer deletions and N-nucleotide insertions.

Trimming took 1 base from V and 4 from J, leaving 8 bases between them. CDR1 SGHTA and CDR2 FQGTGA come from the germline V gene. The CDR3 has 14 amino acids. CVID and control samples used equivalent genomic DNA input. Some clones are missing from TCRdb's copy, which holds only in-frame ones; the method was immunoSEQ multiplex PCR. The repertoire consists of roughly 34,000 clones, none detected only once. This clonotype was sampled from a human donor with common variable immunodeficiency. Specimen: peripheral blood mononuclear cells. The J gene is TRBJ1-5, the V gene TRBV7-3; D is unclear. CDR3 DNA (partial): TGTGCCAGCAGCTTAAATTCGGGGAATCAGCCC. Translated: CASSLNSGNQP. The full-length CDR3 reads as CASSLNSGNQPQHF.